The rows below give T cell receptor beta chains drawn from one sample of a study of cytomegalovirus exposure and HLA in healthy donors. TCRdb's table, derived via immunoSEQ multiplex PCR, lists solely in-frame clones and lacks some. The sample lists around 130,000 clones; approximately 85% were seen once. The sample taken for sequencing was PBMCs. The origin of the receptors is a young woman in good health and CMV-seropositive. Each CDR3 is given with its conserved first and last residue. The D gene is left open where the match is weak. Size values are once, few and many counts, or a class for expanded clones, and some rows have none.

TRBJ2-3	TRBD1	NA	TRBV6-4	CASSKGQESTDTQYF	TGTGCCAGCAGTAAGGGACAGGAGAGCACAGATACGCAGTATTTT
TRBJ1-3	NA	once	TRBV28	CASSVFFLGNTIYF	TGTGCCAGCAGTGTTTTTTTCCTCGGAAACACCATATATTTT
TRBJ1-2	NA	once	TRBV4-1	CASSQMGHGYTF	TGCGCCAGCAGCCAAATGGGGCATGGCTACACCTTC
TRBJ1-3	TRBD1	NA	TRBV10-3	CAISESMQGVGNTIYF	TGTGCCATCAGTGAGTCGATGCAGGGGGTAGGAAACACCATATATTTT
TRBJ1-5	NA	NA	TRBV6-1	CASSVGTLVSNQPQHF	TGTGCCAGCAGTGTAGGGACATTGGTTAGCAATCAGCCCCAGCATTTT
TRBJ2-5	NA	NA	TRBV5-1	CASSPSLETQYF	TGCGCCAGCAGCCCCTCACTAGAGACCCAGTACTTC
TRBJ2-7	NA	NA	TRBV11-2	CASSAAPGHLANEQYF	TGTGCCAGCAGCGCGGCACCGGGACATCTAGCCAACGAGCAGTACTTC
TRBJ1-1	TRBD1	NA	TRBV19	CASITPRDRELMNTEAFF	TGTGCCAGTATCACCCCCCGGGACAGGGAACTAATGAACACTGAAGCTTTCTTT
TRBJ1-4	TRBD1	NA	TRBV28	CASSSRTGEGEKLFF	TGTGCCAGCAGTTCACGGACAGGGGAGGGCGAAAAACTGTTTTTT
TRBJ1-2	NA	NA	TRBV28	CASSLRQGAGSYGYTF	TGTGCCAGCAGCCTTAGACAAGGGGCGGGAAGCTATGGCTACACCTTC
TRBJ2-1	TRBD2	NA	TRBV5-1	CASSLGLAGAGYEQFF	TGCGCCAGCAGCTTGGGACTAGCGGGAGCAGGGTATGAGCAGTTCTTC
TRBJ1-5	NA	NA	TRBV11-2	CASSFRGGAQPQHF	TGTGCCAGCAGTTTTAGAGGGGGTGCCCAGCCCCAGCATTTT
TRBJ2-2	NA	NA	TRBV9	CASSPPSNTGELFF	TGTGCCAGCAGCCCCCCCTCGAACACCGGGGAGCTGTTTTTT
TRBJ1-1	NA	NA	TRBV13	CASSSGHLNTEAFF	TGTGCCAGCAGCTCCGGACACCTGAACACTGAAGCTTTCTTT
TRBJ2-7	TRBD2	NA	TRBV11-2	CASRYLGGVSSYEQYF	TGTGCCAGCAGATACCTGGGGGGGGTCAGCTCCTACGAGCAGTACTTC
TRBJ2-1	TRBD2	NA	TRBV5-1	CASSLAGSGGAPYNEQFF	TGCGCCAGCAGCTTGGCCGGAAGCGGGGGGGCCCCCTACAATGAGCAGTTCTTC
TRBJ1-1	NA	NA	TRBV9	CASSALDSTEAFF	TGTGCCAGCAGCGCCCTGGACAGTACTGAAGCTTTCTTT
TRBJ1-3	NA	NA	TRBV19	CASSTLGNTIYF	TGTGCCAGTAGTACCCTCGGAAACACCATATATTTT
TRBJ1-6	NA	NA	TRBV4-1	CASSPLARNSPLHF	TGCGCCAGCAGCCCCCTGGCCAGAAATTCACCCCTCCACTTT
TRBJ1-1	NA	NA	TRBV21-1	CASSKGETYDTEAFF	TGTGCCAGCAGCAAAGGTGAGACATATGACACTGAAGCTTTCTTT
TRBJ2-1	NA	NA	TRBV10-3	CAISSDRNNEQFF	TGTGCCATCAGCTCAGACAGAAACAATGAGCAGTTCTTC
TRBJ2-7	TRBD2	few	TRBV7-8	CASSPSLSGGTYEQYF	TGTGCCAGCAGCCCTTCTCTAAGCGGGGGGACGTACGAGCAGTACTTC
TRBJ1-1	TRBD1	NA	TRBV7-9	CASSPSRTGGTEAFF	TGTGCCAGCAGCCCATCCCGGACAGGGGGCACTGAAGCTTTCTTT
TRBJ2-7	TRBD1	once	TRBV29-1	CSVTDRVNFEQYF	TGCAGCGTAACGGACAGGGTTAATTTCGAGCAGTACTTC
TRBJ2-2	TRBD2	NA	TRBV5-1	CASSLTSAKTGELFF	TGCGCCAGCAGCTTAACTAGCGCGAAGACCGGGGAGCTGTTTTTT
TRBJ2-1	NA	NA	TRBV11-2	CASSPRYEQFF	TGTGCCAGCAGCCCCCGTTATGAGCAGTTCTTC
TRBJ1-1	NA	NA	TRBV5-5	CASSDPTEEAFF	TGTGCCAGCAGCGATCCGACAGAAGAAGCTTTCTTT
TRBJ1-2	TRBD1	NA	TRBV6-5	CASSYRTGAPWGYTF	TGTGCCAGCAGTTATCGGACAGGGGCGCCTTGGGGCTACACCTTC
TRBJ2-3	NA	NA	TRBV9	CASSVGLTDTQYF	TGTGCCAGCAGCGTAGGGCTGACAGATACGCAGTATTTT
TRBJ1-5	NA	NA	TRBV6-5	CASRPQGVNQPQHF	TGTGCCAGCAGGCCACAGGGCGTCAATCAGCCCCAGCATTTT
TRBJ2-7	NA	NA	TRBV11-3	CASSLDGGPPYEQYF	TGTGCCAGCAGCTTAGACGGCGGGCCCCCCTACGAGCAGTACTTC
TRBJ2-7	TRBD2	NA	TRBV18	CASSAPGLTYEQYF	TGTGCCAGCTCAGCCCCGGGACTAACCTACGAGCAGTACTTC
TRBJ1-3	NA	NA	TRBV18	CASSPRPGDTIYF	TGTGCCAGCTCACCGCGACCCGGGGACACCATATATTTT
TRBJ2-2	TRBD1	NA	TRBV6-1	CATRGPNTGELFF	TGTGCCACCAGGGGGCCGAACACCGGGGAGCTGTTTTTT
TRBJ1-5	NA	once	TRBV6-4	CASSDRPRTVGMNQPQHF	TGTGCCAGCAGTGACCGACCACGGACAGTGGGGATGAATCAGCCCCAGCATTTT
TRBJ2-3	NA	NA	TRBV2	CASLPPRRELTDTQYF	TGTGCCAGCCTCCCACCGCGGCGCGAGTTGACAGATACGCAGTATTTT
TRBJ2-7	TRBD1	few	TRBV18	CASSLADRGDYEQYF	TGTGCCAGCTCCCTTGCTGACAGGGGGGATTACGAGCAGTACTTC
TRBJ1-1	NA	NA	TRBV19	CASSIEAQGGRNTEAFF	TGTGCCAGTAGTATAGAGGCCCAGGGCGGGAGGAACACTGAAGCTTTCTTT
TRBJ2-2	NA	NA	TRBV28	CASLAGAVNTGELFF	TGTGCCAGCCTGGCCGGAGCGGTTAACACCGGGGAGCTGTTTTTT
TRBJ1-2	NA	once	TRBV6-1	CASSLDGEPFGGYTF	TGTGCCAGCTCTCTGGATGGGGAGCCCTTTGGAGGCTACACCTTC
TRBJ2-1	NA	NA	TRBV13	CASSLAGKVIYNEQFF	TGTGCCAGCAGCTTAGCGGGGAAGGTAATTTACAATGAGCAGTTCTTC
TRBJ2-1	TRBD2	NA	TRBV6-5	CASSYTALTRDYQFF	TGTGCCAGCAGTTACACCGCACTTACCCGGGACTACCAGTTCTTC
TRBJ2-3	TRBD2	few	TRBV28	CASRLAPTDTQYF	TGTGCCAGCAGACTAGCGCCCACAGATACGCAGTATTTT
TRBJ1-1	NA	NA	TRBV5-1	CASSPRPSGNTEAFF	TGCGCCAGCAGCCCCCGCCCGTCAGGGAACACTGAAGCTTTCTTT
TRBJ2-7	TRBD2	NA	TRBV28	CASSLFPGGGGWYEQYF	TGTGCCAGCAGTTTATTTCCGGGGGGAGGCGGGTGGTACGAGCAGTACTTC
TRBJ1-1	NA	NA	TRBV6-1	CASSERYLIMNTEAFF	TGTGCCAGCAGTGAGCGCTACCTCATCATGAACACTGAAGCTTTCTTT
TRBJ2-1	NA	NA	TRBV5-8	CASSLAAGATGEQFF	TGTGCCAGCAGCTTGGCAGCCGGCGCCACGGGGGAGCAGTTCTTC
TRBJ2-7	NA	NA	TRBV6-1	CASLLAVTLSYEQYF	TGTGCCAGCCTCTTAGCGGTTACCCTCTCCTACGAGCAGTACTTC
TRBJ2-3	NA	NA	TRBV7-9	CASSLVPPGDTQYF	TGTGCCAGCAGCTTAGTTCCTCCGGGGGATACGCAGTATTTT
TRBJ2-1	TRBD2	NA	TRBV5-4	CASSHTSGRNNEQFF	TGTGCCAGCAGCCACACTAGCGGGAGAAACAATGAGCAGTTCTTC
TRBJ1-2	NA	NA	TRBV28	CASSLKGNRHTF	TGTGCCAGCAGTTTAAAGGGTAACAGGCACACCTTC
TRBJ1-1	NA	NA	TRBV5-1	CASSSYPGRDTEAFF	TGCGCCAGCAGTTCGTACCCCGGTCGAGACACTGAAGCTTTCTTT
TRBJ2-3	TRBD2	NA	TRBV5-1	CASSPPLGLAGSDTQYF	TGCGCCAGCAGCCCCCCACTGGGACTAGCGGGGTCAGATACGCAGTATTTT
TRBJ2-3	NA	NA	TRBV6-1	CASRPGVTDTQYF	TGTGCCAGCAGGCCGGGGGTCACAGATACGCAGTATTTT
TRBJ2-2	NA	NA	TRBV6-5	CASSYPEGMDSGELFF	TGTGCCAGCAGTTACCCGGAGGGGATGGACTCCGGGGAGCTGTTTTTT
TRBJ1-4	TRBD1	NA	TRBV5-6	CASSLKLGTANEKLFF	TGTGCCAGCAGCTTGAAGTTGGGGACAGCTAATGAAAAACTGTTTTTT
TRBJ2-6	TRBD2	NA	TRBV4-1	CASSPGGGSSGANVLTF	TGCGCCAGCAGCCCGGGCGGGGGTTCCTCTGGGGCCAACGTCCTGACTTTC